The source of this T cell receptor beta chain is a study of shared T cell receptors in the human thymus. Data came from immunoSEQ multiplex PCR; TCRdb stores just in-frame clones and leaves some out. The table has approximately 730,000 clones, approximately 85% seen once. The germline gives CDR1 LNHDA, CDR2 SQIVND (reference sequence). V shed 6 bases and J shed 14 bases, with 23 bases lying between them. The CDR3 totals 15 residues. These data also featured in a second study, about human thymus T cells.

V and J are TRBV19 and TRBJ1-6; the D gene is possibly TRBD1 (5 bases). This TCR was recovered from a girl under three years old with a congenital heart defect. The sequencing input was thymocytes. The CDR3 nucleotides are TGTGCCAGTAGCTATGAGTCGTCGACAGTTCTAGCCCTCCACTTT. Residues: CASSYESSTVLALHF.